The next 23 T cell receptor beta chains were all read from a single sample in a study of blood T cell repertoires in COVID-19 (dated by TCRdb to 2020 to 2022). The library was made by the immunoSEQ multiplex PCR assay. TCRdb limited this immuneACCESS table to in-frame rearrangements with V and J called. A share of clones is missing; checked studies link under half to unresolved V genes, and the rest is unexplained. This sample gives about 68,000 clones in total; 70% to 90% of them show up just once. The ten largest clones add up to around 3.7% of the sample. Source material: peripheral blood. The receptor source for this set is a woman aged 50 to 65 with COVID-19, enrolled during active disease.

V and J are TRBV28 and TRBJ1-5; TRBD1 agrees at 8 bases. Losses at the gene ends were 2 bases for V and 3 bases for J; bases not matched to a gene: 9. Germline CDR1 is MDHEN and CDR2 is SYDVKM. This CDR3 comprises 17 residues. The CDR3 region has the DNA TGTGCCAGCAGTTTAGCAAGACAGGGGATGAACAATCAGCCCCAGCATTTT. It yields the protein CASSLARQGMNNQPQHF.

This chain uses TRBV29-1 with TRBJ1-4, with D possibly being TRBD1 (6 bases). In germline, CDR1 is SQVTM, CDR2 ANQGSEA. Trimming stripped 5 bases from V and 8 bases from J, with 15 bases between. The CDR3 has 13 amino acids. The CDR3 loop reads CSVSRAQGEKLFF. Here the CDR3 DNA reads TGCAGCGTTTCGAGGGCCCAGGGGGAAAAACTGTTTTTT.

This chain links TRBV18 with TRBJ2-7; tentative D call: TRBD1 (5 bases). V was cut by 6 bases and J by 3 bases, with 12 bases left in between. The CDR3 covers 13 residues. Germline V CDR1 and CDR2: KGHSH, LQKENI. CDR3 loop: CASSHGDSYEQYF. Written as DNA, the CDR3 is TGTGCCAGCTCTCACGGAGACAGCTACGAGCAGTACTTC.

This chain connects TRBV30 to TRBJ2-3; 7 bases align to TRBD1. This CDR3 spans 12 amino acids. The V and J ends lost 2 bases and 6 bases, in that order; junction bases with no gene match: 2. The V gene's germline CDR1 is GTSNPN and CDR2 SVGIG (reference sequence). CDR3 sequence (DNA): TGTGCCTGGAGTCCGACAGGGGATACGCAGTATTTT. It translates to CAWSPTGDTQYF.

This rearrangement joins TRBV4-1 to TRBJ2-3; 9 nucleotides match TRBD2. The germline gives CDR1 MGHRA, CDR2 YSYEKL. The CDR3 has 19 residues. The V and J ends lost 3 bases and 1 base, in that order; junction bases with no gene match: 14. The CDR3 protein is CASSQIPPLLAGRTDTQYF. The CDR3 bases are TGCGCCAGCAGCCAGATCCCCCCCCTGCTAGCGGGACGCACAGATACGCAGTATTTT.

The chain couples TRBV6-5 to TRBJ1-5; 8 positions agree with TRBD1. V gave up 6 bases and J gave up 7 bases; unmatched junction bases: 5. Germline V gene lookup returns CDR1 MNHEY and CDR2 SVGAGI. CDR3 length: 13 amino acids. CDR3 sequence: CASRPDRGQPQHF. CDR3 coding DNA: TGTGCCAGCAGGCCTGACAGGGGACAGCCCCAGCATTTT.

The chain links TRBV7-2 to TRBJ2-7; D perhaps matches TRBD2 (6 bases). With 8 bases removed from V and 0 bases from J, the gap between germline ends came to 11 bases. The CDR3 runs to 13 residues. Germline V lookup: CDR1 SGHTA, CDR2 FQGNSA. This chain's CDR3 is CASGGITSYEQYF. The CDR3 DNA sequence: TGTGCCAGCGGAGGGATTACCTCCTACGAGCAGTACTTC.

The chain couples TRBV10-3 to TRBJ2-5; 10 bases fit TRBD1. The germline gives CDR1 ENHRY, CDR2 SYGVKD. The CDR3 extends over 15 amino acids. The junction had 9 bases not matched to a gene; V was cut back by 6 bases and J by 5 bases. CDR3 amino acids: CAISPGQGTRETQYF. In DNA form, the CDR3 reads TGTGCCATCAGCCCGGGACAGGGGACTAGGGAGACCCAGTACTTC.

The J gene is TRBJ2-7, the V gene TRBV12-3 or TRBV12-4; TRBD1 aligns across 7 bases. Germline trimming cut 6 bases from V and 2 bases from J; bases unmatched to any gene: 4. The CDR3 is made up of 13 amino acids. In nucleotides, the CDR3 is TGTGCCAGCAGGCTGGGACAGACCTACGAGCAGTACTTC. The encoded protein is CASRLGQTYEQYF.

This chain connects TRBV4-2 to TRBJ2-2, with TRBD2 matching 10 bases. This CDR3 has 16 residues. Trimming removed 2 bases from V and 3 bases from J; junction bases left unmatched: 3. In germline, CDR1 is LGHNA, CDR2 YNFKEQ. For the CDR3, the DNA is TGTGCCAGCAGCCAACTAGCGGGAGCATACACCGGGGAGCTGTTTTTT. This sequence encodes CASSQLAGAYTGELFF.

This chain connects TRBV30 to TRBJ1-2; D is uncertain. Per germline, CDR1 GTSNPN and CDR2 SVGIG (reference sequence). The CDR3 has 13 amino acids. V was trimmed by 4 bases and J by 3 bases, leaving 12 bases between them. The chain's CDR3 is CAWMRQPDYGYTF. As DNA, the CDR3 is TGTGCCTGGATGAGGCAGCCCGACTATGGCTACACCTTC.

This clone was observed once. The chain combines TRBV5-5 with TRBJ1-5; TRBD1 matches at 7 bases. The CDR3 runs to 15 residues. Looked up from germline, CDR1 is SGHKS and CDR2 is YYEKEE (reference sequence). V lost 0 bases, J lost 4 bases, and 4 bases stayed unmatched. The CDR3 loop is CASSLGAGGNQPQHF. CDR3 DNA sequence: TGTGCCAGCAGCTTGGGGGCAGGGGGTAATCAGCCCCAGCATTTT.

V and J are TRBV27 and TRBJ1-1; D may be TRBD1 (5 bases). The CDR3 totals 15 residues. Trimming left V 3 bases short and J 4 bases short, with 15 bases between. Looked up from germline, CDR1 is MNHEY and CDR2 is SMNVEV (reference sequence). The CDR3 DNA reads TGTGCCAGCAGTTTGGGCCCGGGGGGGGTCACTGAAGCTTTCTTT. Translating gives CASSLGPGGVTEAFF.

This clone has just one count. The genes are TRBV7-2 and TRBJ1-2, with D unresolved. The germline CDR1 and CDR2 sequences are SGHTA and FQGNSA. V shed 5 bases and J shed 0 bases, with 10 bases lying between them. This CDR3 contains 14 residues. CDR3 in amino acids: CASSPSGTNYGYTF. CDR3 nucleotides: TGTGCCAGCAGCCCTTCCGGGACTAACTATGGCTACACCTTC.

The V call is TRBV4-1, the J call TRBJ2-7; a possible D gene is TRBD1 (5 bases). There are 14 residues in the CDR3. With 0 bases removed from V and 5 bases from J, the gap between germline ends came to 11 bases. Germline CDR1 reads MGHRA; CDR2 reads YSYEKL. The CDR3 sequence is CASSQDGASDEQYF. CDR3 in DNA: TGCGCCAGCAGCCAAGATGGGGCTAGTGACGAGCAGTACTTC.

The chain has TRBV7-9 and TRBJ2-3; D uncertain. The germline gives CDR1 SEHNR, CDR2 FQNEAQ (reference sequence). Trimming pared 5 bases from V and 4 bases from J, leaving 7 bases between. This CDR3 contains 12 residues. CDR3 nucleotides: TGTGCCAGCAGCCCTAGTCCAGATACGCAGTATTTT. Translating it yields CASSPSPDTQYF.

The chain links TRBV9 to TRBJ2-3; D might be TRBD1 (5 bases). Germline lookup yields CDR1 SGDLS and CDR2 YYNGEE. The V and J ends lost 2 bases and 11 bases respectively, with 18 bases between them. This CDR3 contains 14 residues. CDR3 nucleotides: TGTGCCAGCAGCGTGGGCAGGGATACGGCGAAGCAGTATTTT. This sequence encodes CASSVGRDTAKQYF.

The chain recombines TRBV5-1 with TRBJ2-3, with D tentatively TRBD2 (5 bases). V was cut by 0 bases and J by 5 bases, with 19 bases left in between. There are 17 residues in the CDR3. Germline V lookup: CDR1 SGHRS, CDR2 YFSETQ. The CDR3 nucleotides read TGCGCCAGCAGCTTGGTGCCTAGCTTACAGTACGGAGATACGCAGTATTTT. Amino acid sequence: CASSLVPSLQYGDTQYF.

This sequence joins TRBV16 and TRBJ2-7, with D possibly TRBD1 on 5 matching bases. The germline gives CDR1 KGHSY, CDR2 FQNENV. The CDR3 contains 14 residues. With 0 bases removed from V and 1 base from J, the gap between germline ends came to 7 bases. The CDR3 spells CASSQSQGSYEQYF. In nucleotides, the CDR3 is TGTGCCAGCAGCCAATCCCAGGGTTCCTACGAGCAGTACTTC.

The V gene is TRBV10-3, the J gene TRBJ2-1, with 7 bases identical to TRBD2. Germline V gives CDR1 ENHRY, CDR2 SYGVKD. The J segment lost 6 bases and the V segment lost 1 base, leaving 27 bases of the junction unmatched. The CDR3 is 22 amino acids. This chain's CDR3 is CAISEYETSPGIGRIYVNEQFF. The CDR3 nucleotides read TGTGCCATCAGTGAGTACGAAACTAGCCCAGGGATCGGGAGGATCTATGTCAATGAGCAGTTCTTC.

CDR3 sequence: CAITQGHLNYGYTF. CDR3 in DNA: TGTGCCATCACCCAGGGCCACCTTAACTATGGCTACACCTTC. The V call is TRBV10-3, the J call TRBJ1-2; D might be TRBD1 (5 bases). The CDR3 is 14 amino acids. Germline CDR1 reads ENHRY; CDR2 reads SYGVKD. Trimming cost V 7 bases and J 1 base, with 13 bases left between them.

The rearrangement links TRBV6-6 to TRBJ1-1; 9 bases are shared with TRBD1. After removal of 0 bases from V and 4 bases from J, the junction contained 0 bases not matched to a gene. Germline-derived CDR1 and CDR2 are MNHNY and SVGAGI (reference sequence). The CDR3 is 14 residues long. CDR3 coding DNA: TGTGCCAGCAGTTACTCGGACAGGGGCACTGAAGCTTTCTTT. It yields the protein CASSYSDRGTEAFF.

Turning to this clone: At one end the junction does not follow the germline gene, possibly because of a read error. V usage is TRBV2 and J usage is TRBJ2-5, with 7 bases that match TRBD2. The CDR3 covers 13 residues. Germline V gene sequence: CDR1 SNHLY, CDR2 FYNNEI. CDR3: CARSGLVKETQYF. The CDR3 region has the DNA TGTGCCAGAAGTGGACTAGTTAAAGAGACCCAGTACTTC. The full variable domain, rest sourced from reference TRBV2 and TRBJ2-5, is EPEVTQTPSHQVTQMGQEVILRCVPISNHLYFYWYRQILGQKVEFLVSFYNNEISEKSEIFDDQFSVERPDGSNFTLKIRSTKLEDSAMYFCARSGLVKETQYFGPGTRLLVL.